This T cell receptor (beta chain) was documented in a study of PD-L1 blockade in urothelial cancer. Background on the study: Atezolizumab at 1,200 mg intravenously every 3 weeks was started by patients in 2014. About 90% of the 29 patients were men with bladder-origin urothelial cancer. Once treatment had started, blood was analyzed at 3 weeks (second dose) and again at 6 weeks. Counts from blood samples showed a median of roughly 130,000 T cells.

Sequencing used immunoSEQ multiplex PCR; TCRdb keeps in-frame clones, though not all of them. The table lists about 82,000 clones, roughly 90% of them singletons. Germline CDR1 SGHDT, CDR2 YYEEEE. The CDR3 contains 16 residues. The V end was cut by 2 bases, the J end by 4 bases, with 19 bases between. The sequence was obtained from a man aged 60 to 69 with urothelial cancer. J is TRBJ2-7 and V is TRBV5-6; tentative D call: TRBD2 (5 bases). The sample here was PBMCs, taken around atezolizumab (anti-PD-L1) treatment. CDR3 nucleotide sequence: TGTGCCAGCAGCTTCGGCGACCGTTCGGGGTGGTACGAGCAGTACTTC. Translation gives CASSFGDRSGWYEQYF.